These T cell receptor beta chains were read from a single sample in a study of T cell clonotyping in hematopoietic cell transplantation. TCRdb keeps only in-frame clones here, not all; method: immunoSEQ multiplex PCR. The table lists some 50,000 clones, 80% to 85% of them singletons, with 4% to 5.5% in the top ten. The sequences come from peripheral blood mononuclear cells, collected before stem cell transplant. Source of these receptors: a man between 60 and 70 years old with myelodysplastic syndrome. Some clones in this sample may be carry-over from other donors' samples. CDR3s include the opening cysteine and the closing phenylalanine or tryptophan. Each record gives: J gene, clone size, V gene, CDR3 length, D gene, CDR3 DNA, CDR3 protein. The D gene is left open where the match is weak. The size entry is marked missing in some rows and otherwise reads once, few, many or a size class.

>TRBJ1-2|once|TRBV6-1|13|NA
TGTGCCAGCCAGATGAACACAGGCTATGGCTACACCTTC
CASQMNTGYGYTF
>TRBJ2-1|NA|TRBV30|15|NA
TGTGCCTGGAGTGTACTCCCGAGCTCCTACAATGAGCAGTTCTTC
CAWSVLPSSYNEQFF
>TRBJ2-5|NA|TRBV29-1|15|TRBD1
TGCAGCGGCCACAGTGGACAGGGCCAGGTAGAGACCCAGTACTTC
CSGHSGQGQVETQYF
>TRBJ2-6|NA|TRBV19|17|NA
TGTGCCAGTAGGCCAACAGGGGGGGTATCTGGGGCCAACGTCCTGACTTTC
CASRPTGGVSGANVLTF
>TRBJ1-2|NA|TRBV4-1|16|NA
TGCGCCAGCAGCCAAGAGGGGTGGCTATTCCGCGTTGGCTACACCTTC
CASSQEGWLFRVGYTF
>TRBJ1-4|NA|TRBV18|15|NA
TGTGCCAGCTCACCAGAACTGTCAACTAATGAAAAACTGTTTTTT
CASSPELSTNEKLFF
>TRBJ2-7|few|TRBV13|14|NA
TGTGCCAGCAGCCGACAGACTAGCTCCTACGAGCAGTACTTC
CASSRQTSSYEQYF
>TRBJ1-2|NA|TRBV19|14|NA
TGTGCCAGTAGTCCGATCAGGGATAACTATGGCTACACCTTC
CASSPIRDNYGYTF
>TRBJ1-1|NA|TRBV29-1|14|NA
TGCAGCGTTGATCGAGGAGGGAGGGTGACTGAAGCTTTCTTT
CSVDRGGRVTEAFF
>TRBJ2-1|medium-sized|TRBV9|14|NA
TGTGCCAGCAGCGTCCTAAGCTCCTACAATGAGCAGTTCTTC
CASSVLSSYNEQFF
>TRBJ2-7|NA|TRBV19|15|TRBD1
TGTGCCAGTAGTAAGGGACAGGGGAAATCCTACGAGCAGTACTTC
CASSKGQGKSYEQYF
>TRBJ1-2|NA|TRBV28|14|NA
TGTGCCAGCAGTTTAGGGGCAGGGAGCTATGGCTACACCTTC
CASSLGAGSYGYTF
>TRBJ2-4|NA|TRBV15|13|NA
TGTGCCACCAGTACTTTAGCCAAAAACATTCAGTACTTC
CATSTLAKNIQYF
>TRBJ1-6|NA|TRBV21-1|16|NA
TGTGCCAGCAGCAAATTGGGGGGGGCCAATAATTCACCCCTCCACTTT
CASSKLGGANNSPLHF
>TRBJ1-3|few|TRBV5-1|14|NA
TGCGCCAGCAGCTTGGATCCCTCTGGAAACACCATATATTTT
CASSLDPSGNTIYF
>TRBJ1-5|NA|TRBV7-2|12|NA
TGTGCCAGCAGTCCTTTTAATCAGCCCCAGCATTTT
CASSPFNQPQHF
>TRBJ1-2|few|TRBV10-3|13|TRBD1
TGTGCCATCAGGGAGGGACAGACCTATGGCTACACCTTC
CAIREGQTYGYTF
>TRBJ2-2|few|TRBV6-1|15|TRBD2
TGTGCCAGCACGGCTAGCGGGGTAAACACCGGGGAGCTGTTTTTT
CASTASGVNTGELFF
>TRBJ1-1|NA|TRBV9|13|NA
TGTGCCAGCAGCGTAGACAGAAACACTGAAGCTTTCTTT
CASSVDRNTEAFF
>TRBJ2-1|NA|TRBV7-6|12|TRBD1
TGTGCCAGCAGCTCCGCCAGGGGGGAGCAGTTCTTC
CASSSARGEQFF